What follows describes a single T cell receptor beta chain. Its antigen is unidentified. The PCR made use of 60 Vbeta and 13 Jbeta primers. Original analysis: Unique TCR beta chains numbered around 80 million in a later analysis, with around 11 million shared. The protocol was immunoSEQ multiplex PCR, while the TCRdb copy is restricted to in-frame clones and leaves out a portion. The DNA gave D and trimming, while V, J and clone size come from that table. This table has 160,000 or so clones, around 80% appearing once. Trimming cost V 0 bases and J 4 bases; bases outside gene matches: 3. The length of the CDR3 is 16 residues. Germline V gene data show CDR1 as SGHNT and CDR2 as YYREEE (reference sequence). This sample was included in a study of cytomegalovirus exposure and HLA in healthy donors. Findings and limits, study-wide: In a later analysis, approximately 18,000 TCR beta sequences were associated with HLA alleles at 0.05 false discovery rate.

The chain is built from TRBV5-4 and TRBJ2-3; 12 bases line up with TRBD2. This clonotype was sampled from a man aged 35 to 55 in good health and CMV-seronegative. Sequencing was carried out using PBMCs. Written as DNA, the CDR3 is TGTGCCAGCAGCTTGGGTGGACTAGCGGGACCAGATACGCAGTATTTT. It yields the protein CASSLGGLAGPDTQYF.